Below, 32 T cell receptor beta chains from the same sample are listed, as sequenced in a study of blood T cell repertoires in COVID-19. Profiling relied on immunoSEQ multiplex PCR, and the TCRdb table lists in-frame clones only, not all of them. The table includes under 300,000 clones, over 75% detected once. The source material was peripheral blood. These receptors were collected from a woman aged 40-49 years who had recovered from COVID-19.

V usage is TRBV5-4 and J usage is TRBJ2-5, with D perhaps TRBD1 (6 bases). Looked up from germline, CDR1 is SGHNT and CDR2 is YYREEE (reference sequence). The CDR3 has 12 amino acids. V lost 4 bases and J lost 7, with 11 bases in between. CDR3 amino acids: CASSLQGGTQYF. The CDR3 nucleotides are TGTGCCAGCAGCCTACAAGGGGGGACCCAGTACTTC. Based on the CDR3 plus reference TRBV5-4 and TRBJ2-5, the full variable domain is ETGVTQSPTHLIKTRGQQVTLRCSSQSGHNTVSWYQQALGQGPQFIFQYYREEENGRGNFPPRFSGLQFPNYSSELNVNALELDDSALYLCASSLQGGTQYFGPGTRLLVL.

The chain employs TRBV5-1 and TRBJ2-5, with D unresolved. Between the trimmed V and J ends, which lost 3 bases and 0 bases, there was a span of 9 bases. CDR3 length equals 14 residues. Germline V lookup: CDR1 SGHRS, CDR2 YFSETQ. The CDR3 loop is CASSSILYQETQYF. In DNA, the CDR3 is TGCGCCAGCAGCTCTATACTATACCAAGAGACCCAGTACTTC. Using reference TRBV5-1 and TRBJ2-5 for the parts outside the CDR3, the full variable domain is KAGVTQTPRYLIKTRGQQVTLSCSPISGHRSVSWYQQTPGQGLQFLFEYFSETQRNKGNFPGRFSGRQFSNSRSEMNVSTLELGDSALYLCASSSILYQETQYFGPGTRLLVL.

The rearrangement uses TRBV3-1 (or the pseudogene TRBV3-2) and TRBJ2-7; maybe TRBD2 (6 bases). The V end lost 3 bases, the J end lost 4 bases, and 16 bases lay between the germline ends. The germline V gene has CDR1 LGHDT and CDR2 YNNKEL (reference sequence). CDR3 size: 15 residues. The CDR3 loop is CASSQGGSPDYEQYF. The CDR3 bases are TGTGCCAGCAGCCAGGGGGGTAGCCCCGATTACGAGCAGTACTTC.

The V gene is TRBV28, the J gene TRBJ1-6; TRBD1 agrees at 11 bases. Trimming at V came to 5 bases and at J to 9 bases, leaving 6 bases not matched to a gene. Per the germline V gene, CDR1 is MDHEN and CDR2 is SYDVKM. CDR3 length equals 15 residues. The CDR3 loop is CASSLGTGGISPLHF. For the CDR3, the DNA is TGTGCCAGCAGTCTTGGGACAGGGGGGATTTCACCCCTCCACTTT.

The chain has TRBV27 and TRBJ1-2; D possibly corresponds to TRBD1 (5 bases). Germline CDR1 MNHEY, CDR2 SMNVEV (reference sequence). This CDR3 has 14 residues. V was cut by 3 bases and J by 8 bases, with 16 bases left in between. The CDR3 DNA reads TGTGCCAGCAGTTTTCGATTTCAGGGTGGGGGCTACACCTTC. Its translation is CASSFRFQGGGYTF.

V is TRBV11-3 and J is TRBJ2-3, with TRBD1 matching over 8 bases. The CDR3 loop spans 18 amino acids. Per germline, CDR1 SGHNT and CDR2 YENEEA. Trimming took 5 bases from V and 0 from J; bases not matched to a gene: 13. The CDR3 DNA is TGTGCCAGCAGCCCGAAACGGGACAGGTCCTTTAGCACAGATACGCAGTATTTT. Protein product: CASSPKRDRSFSTDTQYF.

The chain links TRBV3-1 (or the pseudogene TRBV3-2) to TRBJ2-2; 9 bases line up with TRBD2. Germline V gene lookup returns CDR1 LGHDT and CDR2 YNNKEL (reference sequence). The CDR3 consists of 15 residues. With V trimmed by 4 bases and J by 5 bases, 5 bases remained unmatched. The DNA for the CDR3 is TGTGCCAGCAGCCCAGCGGGAGGATCGACCGGGGAGCTGTTTTTT. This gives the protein CASSPAGGSTGELFF.

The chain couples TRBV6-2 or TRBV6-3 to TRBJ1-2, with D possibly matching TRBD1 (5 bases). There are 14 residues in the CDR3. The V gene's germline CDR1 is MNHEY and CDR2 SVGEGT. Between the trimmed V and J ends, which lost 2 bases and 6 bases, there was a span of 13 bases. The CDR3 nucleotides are TGTGCCAGCAGTTACCCCAGGGCTCGGGATGGCTACACCTTC. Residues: CASSYPRARDGYTF.

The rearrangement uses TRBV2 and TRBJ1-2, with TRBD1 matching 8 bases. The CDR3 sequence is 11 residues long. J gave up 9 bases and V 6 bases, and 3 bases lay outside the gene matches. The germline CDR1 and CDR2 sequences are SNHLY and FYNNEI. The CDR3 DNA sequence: TGTGCCAGCAGGCGGACAGGGAGCTACACCTTC. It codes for CASRRTGSYTF. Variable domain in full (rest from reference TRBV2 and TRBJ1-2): EPEVTQTPSHQVTQMGQEVILRCVPISNHLYFYWYRQILGQKVEFLVSFYNNEISEKSEIFDDQFSVERPDGSNFTLKIRSTKLEDSAMYFCASRRTGSYTFGSGTRLTVV.

This CDR3 reads CASSGWGGLSYEQYF. The CDR3 bases are TGTGCCAGCAGTGGTTGGGGGGGACTTTCCTACGAGCAGTACTTC. This sequence joins TRBV2 and TRBJ2-7, with 7 bases that match TRBD2. From germline, CDR1 is SNHLY and CDR2 FYNNEI. J was trimmed by 1 base and V by 4 bases; bases with no gene match: 7. This CDR3 is built from 15 residues. Together with reference TRBV2 and TRBJ2-7, the CDR3 gives the full variable domain: EPEVTQTPSHQVTQMGQEVILRCVPISNHLYFYWYRQILGQKVEFLVSFYNNEISEKSEIFDDQFSVERPDGSNFTLKIRSTKLEDSAMYFCASSGWGGLSYEQYFGPGTRLTVT.

CDR3 amino acids: CASSYSRSTGANVLTF. The CDR3 DNA follows: TGTGCCAGCAGTTACTCGAGATCTACGGGGGCCAACGTCCTGACTTTC. This chain connects TRBV6-5 to TRBJ2-6; D not resolved. Trimming cost V 0 bases and J 4 bases, with 10 bases left between them. This CDR3 contains 16 residues. Germline V gene lookup returns CDR1 MNHEY and CDR2 SVGAGI.

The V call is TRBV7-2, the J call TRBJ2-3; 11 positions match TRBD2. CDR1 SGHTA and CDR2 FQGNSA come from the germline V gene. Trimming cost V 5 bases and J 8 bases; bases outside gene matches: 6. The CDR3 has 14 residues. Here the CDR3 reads CASSPTSGVVTQYF. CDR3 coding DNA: TGTGCCAGCAGCCCGACTAGCGGGGTGGTTACGCAGTATTTT.

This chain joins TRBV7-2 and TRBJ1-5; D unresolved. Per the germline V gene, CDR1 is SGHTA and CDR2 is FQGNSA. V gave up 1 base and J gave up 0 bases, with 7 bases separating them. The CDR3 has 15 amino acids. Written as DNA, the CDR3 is TGTGCCAGCAGCTTAGAGGGAGCTAGCAATCAGCCCCAGCATTTT. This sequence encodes CASSLEGASNQPQHF.

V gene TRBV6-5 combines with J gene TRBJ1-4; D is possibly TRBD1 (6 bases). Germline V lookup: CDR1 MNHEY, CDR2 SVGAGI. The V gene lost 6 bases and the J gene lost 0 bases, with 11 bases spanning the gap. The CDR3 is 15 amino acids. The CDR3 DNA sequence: TGTGCCAGCAGAACCGACAGGTCAACTAATGAAAAACTGTTTTTT. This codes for CASRTDRSTNEKLFF.

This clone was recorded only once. The CDR3 DNA is TGTGCCAGCTTAGCGGCGAGCTCCTACGAGCAGTACTTC. It translates to CASLAASSYEQYF. The chain employs TRBV28 and TRBJ2-7, with a possible D match to TRBD2 (6 bases). Germline lookup yields CDR1 MDHEN and CDR2 SYDVKM. The V gene lost 8 bases and the J gene lost 0 bases, with 11 bases spanning the gap. This CDR3 is built from 13 residues.

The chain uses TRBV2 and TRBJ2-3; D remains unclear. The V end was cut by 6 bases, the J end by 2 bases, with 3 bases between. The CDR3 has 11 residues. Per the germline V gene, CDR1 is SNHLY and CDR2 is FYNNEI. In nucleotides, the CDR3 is TGTGCCAGCAGCTACACAGATACGCAGTATTTT. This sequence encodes CASSYTDTQYF.

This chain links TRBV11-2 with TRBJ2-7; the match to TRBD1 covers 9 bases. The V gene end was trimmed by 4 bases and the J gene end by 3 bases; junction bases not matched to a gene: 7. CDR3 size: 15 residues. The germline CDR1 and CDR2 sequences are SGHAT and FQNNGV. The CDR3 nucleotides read TGTGCCAGCAGCTCTGGGGACAGGGTGGACTACGAGCAGTACTTC. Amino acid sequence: CASSSGDRVDYEQYF.

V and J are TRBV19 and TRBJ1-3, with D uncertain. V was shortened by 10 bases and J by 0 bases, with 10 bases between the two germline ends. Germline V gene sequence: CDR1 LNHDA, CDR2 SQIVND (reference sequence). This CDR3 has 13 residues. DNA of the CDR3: TGTGCCACTTCAACGAGCTCTGGAAACACCATATATTTT. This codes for CATSTSSGNTIYF.

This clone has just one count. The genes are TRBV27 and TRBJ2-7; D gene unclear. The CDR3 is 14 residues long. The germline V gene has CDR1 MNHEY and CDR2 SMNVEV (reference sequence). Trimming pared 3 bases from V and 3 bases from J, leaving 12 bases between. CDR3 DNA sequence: TGTGCCAGCAGTTTCGCCGGTGCAGGCTACGAGCAGTACTTC. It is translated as CASSFAGAGYEQYF.

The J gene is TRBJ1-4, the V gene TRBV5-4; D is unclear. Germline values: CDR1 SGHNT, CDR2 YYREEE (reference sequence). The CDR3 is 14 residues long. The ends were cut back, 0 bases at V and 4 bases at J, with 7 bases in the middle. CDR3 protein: CASSLVGGNEKLFF. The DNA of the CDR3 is TGTGCCAGCAGCTTGGTGGGAGGTAATGAAAAACTGTTTTTT.

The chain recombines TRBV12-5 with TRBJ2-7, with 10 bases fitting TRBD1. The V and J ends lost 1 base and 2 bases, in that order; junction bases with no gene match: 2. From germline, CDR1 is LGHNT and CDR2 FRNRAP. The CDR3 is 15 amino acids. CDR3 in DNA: TGTGCTAGTGGTTTGGCTGACAGGGGGCCCTACGAGCAGTACTTC. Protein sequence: CASGLADRGPYEQYF.

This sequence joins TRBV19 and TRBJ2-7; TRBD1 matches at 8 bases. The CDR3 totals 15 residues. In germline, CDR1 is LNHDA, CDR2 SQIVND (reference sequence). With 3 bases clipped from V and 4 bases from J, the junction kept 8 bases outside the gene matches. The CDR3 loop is CASSMSAGGRYEQYF. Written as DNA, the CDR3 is TGTGCCAGTAGTATGAGTGCAGGGGGCAGGTACGAGCAGTACTTC.

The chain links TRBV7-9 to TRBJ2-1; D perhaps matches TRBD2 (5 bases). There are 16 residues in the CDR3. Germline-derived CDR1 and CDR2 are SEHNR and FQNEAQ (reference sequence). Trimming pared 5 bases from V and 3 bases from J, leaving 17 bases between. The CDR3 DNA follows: TGTGCCAGCAGCGAAGGCAGGAGCGGAAGCTACAATGAGCAGTTCTTC. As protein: CASSEGRSGSYNEQFF.

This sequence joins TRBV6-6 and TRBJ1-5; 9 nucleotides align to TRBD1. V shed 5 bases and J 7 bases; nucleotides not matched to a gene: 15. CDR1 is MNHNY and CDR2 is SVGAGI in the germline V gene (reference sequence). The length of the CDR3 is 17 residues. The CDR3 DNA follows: TGTGCCAGCAGTCAGAACCCGGGACAGGGTTCGGGACAGCCCCAGCATTTT. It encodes CASSQNPGQGSGQPQHF.

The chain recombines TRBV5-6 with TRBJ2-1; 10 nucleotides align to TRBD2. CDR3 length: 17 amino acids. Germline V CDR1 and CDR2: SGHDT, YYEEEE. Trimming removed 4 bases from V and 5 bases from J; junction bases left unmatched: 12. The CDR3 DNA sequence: TGTGCCAGCAGCCCGAACCCCCTAGCGGGGGAAGACAATGAGCAGTTCTTC. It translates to CASSPNPLAGEDNEQFF.

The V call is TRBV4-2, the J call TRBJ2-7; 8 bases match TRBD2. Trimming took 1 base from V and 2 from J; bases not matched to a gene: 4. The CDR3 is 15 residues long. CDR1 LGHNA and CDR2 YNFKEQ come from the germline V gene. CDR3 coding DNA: TGTGCCAGCAGCCAAGCCCTCGGGGGGGCCTACGAGCAGTACTTC. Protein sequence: CASSQALGGAYEQYF.

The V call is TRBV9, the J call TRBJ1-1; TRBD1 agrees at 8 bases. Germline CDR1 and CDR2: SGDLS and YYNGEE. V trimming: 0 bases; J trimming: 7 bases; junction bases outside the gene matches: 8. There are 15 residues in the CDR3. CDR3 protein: CASSVVQGALGEAFF. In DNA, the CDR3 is TGTGCCAGCAGCGTAGTCCAGGGGGCCCTGGGTGAAGCTTTCTTT.

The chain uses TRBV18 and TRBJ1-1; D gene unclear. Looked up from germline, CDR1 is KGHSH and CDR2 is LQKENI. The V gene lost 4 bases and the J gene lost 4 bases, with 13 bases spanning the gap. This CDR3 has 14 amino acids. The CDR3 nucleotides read TGTGCCAGCTCACACCTTTCAGAGGGCACTGAAGCTTTCTTT. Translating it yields CASSHLSEGTEAFF.

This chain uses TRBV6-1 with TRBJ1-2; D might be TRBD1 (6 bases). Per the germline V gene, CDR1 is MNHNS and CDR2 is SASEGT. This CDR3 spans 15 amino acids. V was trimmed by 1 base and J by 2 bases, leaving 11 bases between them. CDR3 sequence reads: CASSEGGHWNYGYTF. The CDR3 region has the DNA TGTGCCAGCAGTGAAGGGGGACATTGGAACTATGGCTACACCTTC.

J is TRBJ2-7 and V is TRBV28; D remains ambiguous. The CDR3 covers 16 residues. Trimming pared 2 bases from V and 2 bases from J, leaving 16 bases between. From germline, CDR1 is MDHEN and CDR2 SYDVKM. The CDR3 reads CASSLGTRSVPYEQYF. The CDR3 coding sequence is TGTGCCAGCAGTTTAGGTACCCGGAGCGTCCCCTACGAGCAGTACTTC. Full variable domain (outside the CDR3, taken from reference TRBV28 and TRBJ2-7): DVKVTQSSRYLVKRTGEKVFLECVQDMDHENMFWYRQDPGLGLRLIYFSYDVKMKEKGDIPEGYSVSREKKERFSLILESASTNQTSMYLCASSLGTRSVPYEQYFGPGTRLTVT.

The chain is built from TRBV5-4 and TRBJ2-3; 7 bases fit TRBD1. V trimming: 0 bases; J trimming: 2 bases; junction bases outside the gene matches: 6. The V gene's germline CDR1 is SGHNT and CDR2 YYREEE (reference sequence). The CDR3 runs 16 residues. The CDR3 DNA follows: TGTGCCAGCAGCTTGGCCCGGGACAGTCTCACAGATACGCAGTATTTT. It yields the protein CASSLARDSLTDTQYF.

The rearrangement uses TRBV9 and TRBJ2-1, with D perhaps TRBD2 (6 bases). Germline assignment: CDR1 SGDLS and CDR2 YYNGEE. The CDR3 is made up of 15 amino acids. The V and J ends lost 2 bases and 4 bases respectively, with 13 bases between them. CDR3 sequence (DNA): TGTGCCAGCAGCGTCGGACTAACAACTTACAATGAGCAGTTCTTC. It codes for CASSVGLTTYNEQFF. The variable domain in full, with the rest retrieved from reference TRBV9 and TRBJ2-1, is DSGVTQTPKHLITATGQRVTLRCSPRSGDLSVYWYQQSLDQGLQFLIQYYNGEERAKGNILERFSAQQFPDLHSELNLSSLELGDSALYFCASSVGLTTYNEQFFGPGTRLTVL.